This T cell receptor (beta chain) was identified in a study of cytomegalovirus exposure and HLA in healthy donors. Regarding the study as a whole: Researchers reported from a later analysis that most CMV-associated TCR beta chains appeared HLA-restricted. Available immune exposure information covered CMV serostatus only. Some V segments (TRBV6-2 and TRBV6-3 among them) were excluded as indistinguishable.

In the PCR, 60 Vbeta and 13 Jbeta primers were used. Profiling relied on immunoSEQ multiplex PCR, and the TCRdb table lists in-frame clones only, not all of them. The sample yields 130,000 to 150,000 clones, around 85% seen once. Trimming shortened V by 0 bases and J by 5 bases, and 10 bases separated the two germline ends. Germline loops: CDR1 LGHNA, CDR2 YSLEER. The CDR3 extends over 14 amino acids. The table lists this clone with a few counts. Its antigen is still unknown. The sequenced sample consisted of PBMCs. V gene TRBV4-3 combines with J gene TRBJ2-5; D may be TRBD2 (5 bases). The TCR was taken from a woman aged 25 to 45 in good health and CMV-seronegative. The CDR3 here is CASSQDPGDETQYF. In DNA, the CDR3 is TGCGCCAGCAGCCAAGATCCCGGGGATGAGACCCAGTACTTC.